This record looks at one T cell receptor beta chain sequence and its context. No antigen is known for it. This record comes from a study of siplizumab effects on memory and regulatory T cells. CDR3 size: 15 residues. The germline V and J ends were trimmed by 1 base and 4 bases, with 14 bases remaining between them. Germline lookup yields CDR1 SGHVS and CDR2 FQNEAQ. Study outcomes and limitations: Memory T cells appeared less diverse than naive cells, which seemed to contribute substantially to alloresponse. The Treg-derived share of mappable alloreactive CD4+ clones averaged approximately 71% with siplizumab and over 25% in controls.

Clones were sequenced by immunoSEQ multiplex PCR, and TCRdb holds only the in-frame ones, with some missing. This sample has more than 70,000 clones, with more than 85% found just once. This TCR came from a human donor in good health. The specimen was CD8+ T cells sorted from blood. The chain uses TRBV7-8 and TRBJ2-7; weak D call: TRBD2 (5 bases). CDR3: CASSLVRGDAYEQYF. CDR3 sequence (DNA): TGTGCCAGCAGCTTAGTTCGGGGAGACGCTTACGAGCAGTACTTC.